This T cell receptor beta chain was sequenced for a study of blood T cell repertoires in COVID-19 (dated by TCRdb to 2018 to 2020). With regard to the full study: The collaborator samples originated in the United States, Italy and Spain and spanned the acute and convalescent phases of COVID-19. The material from the prospective study consisted of cDNA or gDNA derived from T cells, B-cell-depleted T cells, or PBMCs. The dataset comprised deeply sampled blood TCRbeta repertoires from subjects exposed to, actively infected with, or recovered from COVID-19. The repertoires were released in a freely available public database meant as a resource for research on the immune response to SARS-CoV-2. Samples were obtained from the ongoing ImmuneRACE study (first 160 participants) and from some 1,200 subjects provided by 6 global collaborators. Sample metadata almost always included a de-identified subject ID, COVID-19 status, age in years and sex. Where available, HLA class I and class II types were obtained from metadata supplied by the sample provider rather than from assay-based typing. The paper as a whole reports these results and caveats: The amount of clinical and demographic metadata varied by source and participant and was provided uncurated.

The collaborating institutions used their own protocols to collect whole blood in K2EDTA tubes. Collaborator samples were shipped for TCRbeta analysis as frozen whole blood, isolated PBMCs, or DNA extracted from either sample type. As regards this clone: The clone's antigen remains unknown. No base qualities exist here, and no much larger clone lies one base off it.

TCRbeta CDR3 regions were amplified from genomic DNA using the immunoSEQ Assay, a bias-controlled multiplex PCR. The authors' pipeline ran thus. Nucleated cell counts per sample were estimated from amplification of reference gene primers within the assay. Sequence reads were collapsed and filtered to measure the absolute abundance of every unique TCRbeta CDR3 rearrangement. Productive Simpson clonality was computed per sample as the square root of Simpson's diversity index over productive rearrangements. This immuneACCESS table, as held by TCRdb, lists in-frame sequences with V and J called but not all clones. Of the missing ones, under half trace to an unresolved V gene in checked studies; the others have no known cause. V, J and clone size are those of that table, while D and trimming were read from the DNA. This sample gives around 100,000 clones in total; around 81% of them show up just once. The ten largest clones add up to around 6.5% of the sample.

Taken from the germline V gene, the CDR1 and CDR2 loops are SGDLS and YYNGEE. Trimming takes 4 bases from V and 6 bases from J, and the germline ends sit 10 bases apart. Including cysteine and phenylalanine, the CDR3 has 13 amino acids. The CDR3 DNA has 39 bases and is translated from base 1. Source material: peripheral blood. This sequence uses TRBV9 and TRBJ2-2; the D gene lacks a confident call. The receptor was derived from a man aged 60 to 75 with acute or convalescent COVID-19. The DNA sequence reads TGTGCCAGCAGCCCCGGTCGGGCCGGGGAGCTGTTTTTT. It is translated as CASSPGRAGELFF.